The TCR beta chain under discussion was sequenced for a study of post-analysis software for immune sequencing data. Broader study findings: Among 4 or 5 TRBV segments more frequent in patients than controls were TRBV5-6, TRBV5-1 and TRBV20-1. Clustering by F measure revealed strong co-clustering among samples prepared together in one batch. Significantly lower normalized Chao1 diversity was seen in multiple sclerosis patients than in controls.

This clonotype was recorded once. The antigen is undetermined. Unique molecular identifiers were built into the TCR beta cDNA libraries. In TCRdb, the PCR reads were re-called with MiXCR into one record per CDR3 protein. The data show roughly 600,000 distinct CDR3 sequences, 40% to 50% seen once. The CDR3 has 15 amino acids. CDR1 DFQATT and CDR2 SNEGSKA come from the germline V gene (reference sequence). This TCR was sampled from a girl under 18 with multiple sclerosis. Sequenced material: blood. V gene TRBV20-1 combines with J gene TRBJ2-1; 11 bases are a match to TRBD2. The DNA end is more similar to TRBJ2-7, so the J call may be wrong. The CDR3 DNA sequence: TGCAGTGCTAGGGGGACTAGCGGATTAGACAATGAGCAGTACTTC. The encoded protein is CSARGTSGLDNEQYF.